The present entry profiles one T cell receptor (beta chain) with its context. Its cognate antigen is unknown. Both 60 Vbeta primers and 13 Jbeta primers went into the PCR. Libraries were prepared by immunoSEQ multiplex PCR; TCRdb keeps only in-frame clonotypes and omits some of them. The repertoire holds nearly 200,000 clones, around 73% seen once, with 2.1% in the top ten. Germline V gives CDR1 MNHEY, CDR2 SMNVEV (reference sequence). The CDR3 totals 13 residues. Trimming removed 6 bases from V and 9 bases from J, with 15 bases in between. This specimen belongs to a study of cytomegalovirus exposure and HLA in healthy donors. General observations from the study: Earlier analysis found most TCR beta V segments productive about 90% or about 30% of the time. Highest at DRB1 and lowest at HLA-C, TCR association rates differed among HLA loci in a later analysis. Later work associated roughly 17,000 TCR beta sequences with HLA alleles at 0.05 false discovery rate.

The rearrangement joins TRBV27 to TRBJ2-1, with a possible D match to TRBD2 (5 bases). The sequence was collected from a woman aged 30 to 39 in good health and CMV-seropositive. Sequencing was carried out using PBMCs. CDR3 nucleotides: TGTGCCAGCAGGTCAAGCGGAGGATTTGAGCAGTTCTTC. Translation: CASRSSGGFEQFF.